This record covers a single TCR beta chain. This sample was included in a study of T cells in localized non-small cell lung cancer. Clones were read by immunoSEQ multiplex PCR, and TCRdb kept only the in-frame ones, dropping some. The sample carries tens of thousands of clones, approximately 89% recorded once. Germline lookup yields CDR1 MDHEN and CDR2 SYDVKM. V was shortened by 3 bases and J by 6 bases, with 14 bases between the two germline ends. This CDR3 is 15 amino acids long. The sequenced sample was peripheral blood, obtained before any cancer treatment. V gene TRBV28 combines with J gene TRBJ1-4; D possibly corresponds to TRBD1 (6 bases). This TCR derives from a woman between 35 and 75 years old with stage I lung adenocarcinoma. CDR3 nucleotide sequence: TGTGCCAGCAGTTTGGGGCGGGCAGGGGATGAAAAACTGTTTTTT. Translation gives CASSLGRAGDEKLFF.